Listed below are T cell receptor beta chains from one sample, sequenced in a study of CD8 T cells in ankylosing spondylitis. TCRdb called the 5' RACE reads again in MiXCR, with one record for every CDR3 protein. The sample contains approximately 540,000 distinct CDR3 sequences, about 13% of which appear only once. What was sequenced was blood, either unsorted or a sorted T cell fraction (not recorded which). The receptors here all came from a male donor with ankylosing spondylitis. The CDR3 runs from the conserved cysteine through the conserved F or W. D genes are given only for firm matches.

v_call	j_call	d_call	cdr3_aa
TRBV27	TRBJ2-1	TRBD1	CASSLPRQGGSSYNEQFF
TRBV25-1	TRBJ2-7	TRBD1	CASSDAQGAYEQYF
TRBV2	TRBJ1-5	.	CASSGRERNQPQHF
TRBV7-9	TRBJ2-3	TRBD2	CASSPAAGVADTQYF
TRBV6-5	TRBJ2-1	TRBD2	CASSYSGSSYNEQFF
TRBV5-1	TRBJ1-2	.	CASGLSDGASGYTF
TRBV30	TRBJ1-1	TRBD1	CAWSADRVNTEAFF
TRBV29-1	TRBJ2-1	.	CSVEVRGTMNEQFF
TRBV5-6	TRBJ2-1	TRBD2	CASSWRLADSIEQFF
TRBV20-1	TRBJ1-6	.	CSADSSYNSPLHF
TRBV12-3/TRBV12-4	TRBJ2-1	.	CASSYGGLSYNEQFF
TRBV10-3	TRBJ2-3	.	CAISESSDTQYF
TRBV5-1	TRBJ1-1	.	CASSLMSENTEAFF
TRBV12-3/TRBV12-4	TRBJ1-2	.	CASGLMPGAYGYTF
TRBV7-9	TRBJ1-3	.	CASREIGTGNTIYF
TRBV5-1	TRBJ1-4	.	CASSPSRGRGEKLFF
TRBV20-1	TRBJ1-1	.	CSATRQPGNTEAFF
TRBV29-1	TRBJ1-1	.	CSVEIQVNTEAFF